These 25 T cell receptor beta chains originate from one sample sequenced in a study of T cell responses to AZD1222 COVID-19 vaccine. Only in-frame clones appear in the TCRdb table, and some are missing; sequencing was by immunoSEQ multiplex PCR. The sample includes roughly 140,000 clones, around 88% of them seen just once. The sequencing here drew on peripheral blood, taken on day 0 of AZD1222 vaccination. These receptors were obtained from an adult in good health.

V gene TRBV11-2 combines with J gene TRBJ1-4; D may be TRBD1 (6 bases). The CDR3 is 14 residues long. Germline lookup yields CDR1 SGHAT and CDR2 FQNNGV. V was trimmed by 3 bases and J by 8 bases, leaving 13 bases between them. The CDR3 here is CASSFTDSEEKLFF. The CDR3 DNA follows: TGTGCCAGCAGCTTTACGGACAGCGAAGAAAAACTGTTTTTT.

The chain uses TRBV30 and TRBJ1-1; tentatively, D is TRBD1 (5 bases). The CDR3 covers 13 residues. The V gene's germline CDR1 is GTSNPN and CDR2 SVGIG (reference sequence). V lost 3 bases to trimming and J lost 7 bases, with 15 bases between them. In DNA, the CDR3 is TGTGCCTGGAGAGGGCAGGGTAGGGGTGAAGCTTTCTTT. This sequence encodes CAWRGQGRGEAFF.

V usage is TRBV6-5 and J usage is TRBJ2-5; D unresolved. The CDR3 loop spans 14 amino acids. The germline gives CDR1 MNHEY, CDR2 SVGAGI. V was cut by 1 base and J by 5 bases, with 11 bases left in between. CDR3 protein: CASSYWNSRETQYF. The CDR3 DNA sequence: TGTGCCAGCAGTTACTGGAACTCTAGGGAGACCCAGTACTTC.

The chain carries TRBV4-2 and TRBJ2-5; 14 bases are a match to TRBD2. In germline, CDR1 is LGHNA, CDR2 YNFKEQ. J lost 4 bases, V lost 11 bases, and 9 bases had no gene match. This CDR3 is 15 amino acids long. DNA of the CDR3: TGTGCCCGCCGCGGGGGGACTAGCGGGGGAGAGACCCAGTACTTC. Amino acid sequence: CARRGGTSGGETQYF.

The V gene is TRBV11-2, the J gene TRBJ2-1; no clear D gene. V lost 2 bases to trimming and J lost 6 bases, with 5 bases between them. The length of the CDR3 is 12 residues. Germline loops: CDR1 SGHAT, CDR2 FQNNGV. The DNA for the CDR3 is TGTGCCAGCAGCTTAAACTCCAATGAGCAGTTCTTC. Protein product: CASSLNSNEQFF.

CDR3 nucleotide sequence: TGTGCCAGCAGCCAAGGGAGGGGGAACTATGGCTACACCTTC. Its protein is CASSQGRGNYGYTF. This rearrangement joins TRBV5-4 to TRBJ1-2; weak D call: TRBD1 (6 bases). The CDR3 is 14 residues long. V lost 4 bases and J 2 bases, leaving 12 bases between the germline ends. CDR1 and CDR2 from the germline V gene are SGHNT and YYREEE (reference sequence). The full variable domain, completed using reference TRBV5-4 and TRBJ1-2, is ETGVTQSPTHLIKTRGQQVTLRCSSQSGHNTVSWYQQALGQGPQFIFQYYREEENGRGNFPPRFSGLQFPNYSSELNVNALELDDSALYLCASSQGRGNYGYTFGSGTRLTVV.

The chain is built from TRBV20-1 and TRBJ2-1; D possibly corresponds to TRBD2 (5 bases). The length of the CDR3 is 11 residues. Trimming stripped 5 bases from V and 9 bases from J, with 11 bases between. Germline V lookup: CDR1 DFQATT, CDR2 SNEGSKA (reference sequence). CDR3 region: CSAWPAGEQFF. In DNA form, the CDR3 reads TGCAGTGCTTGGCCGGCGGGTGAGCAGTTCTTC.

V is TRBV11-2 and J is TRBJ1-6, with 7 bases matching TRBD1. The germline V gene has CDR1 SGHAT and CDR2 FQNNGV. After removal of 5 bases from V and 7 bases from J, the junction contained 8 bases not matched to a gene. The CDR3 sequence is 15 residues long. The CDR3 coding sequence is TGTGCCAGCAGCCTCACCCGACAGGGAAATTCACCCCTCCACTTT. Residues: CASSLTRQGNSPLHF.

This clone was observed a single time. The chain uses TRBV7-2 and TRBJ2-1; no clear D gene. The V end was cut by 4 bases, the J end by 6 bases, with 19 bases between. The CDR3 is made up of 16 amino acids. Germline lookup yields CDR1 SGHTA and CDR2 FQGNSA. This CDR3 is CASSSQSRGSGNEQFF. The CDR3 DNA reads as TGTGCCAGCAGCTCTCAGTCCAGAGGAAGTGGCAATGAGCAGTTCTTC. Full variable domain (outside the CDR3, taken from reference TRBV7-2 and TRBJ2-1): GAGVSQSPSNKVTEKGKDVELRCDPISGHTALYWYRQSLGQGLEFLIYFQGNSAPDKSGLPSDRFSAERTGGSVSTLTIQRTQQEDSAVYLCASSSQSRGSGNEQFFGPGTRLTVL.

CDR3 coding DNA: TGCGCCAGCAGCCAACTCCGGGGACAAAACACTGAAGCTTTCTTT. This sequence encodes CASSQLRGQNTEAFF. The chain carries TRBV4-3 and TRBJ1-1; weak D call: TRBD1 (6 bases). The CDR3 contains 15 residues. Germline values: CDR1 LGHNA, CDR2 YSLEER. The V gene lost 2 bases and the J gene lost 2 bases, with 12 bases spanning the gap.

The chain combines TRBV6-4 with TRBJ2-5, with D tentatively TRBD2 (5 bases). The V gene's germline CDR1 is MRHNA and CDR2 SNTAGT. V gave up 5 bases and J gave up 4 bases, with 11 bases separating them. The CDR3 contains 13 residues. CDR3 loop: CASSSDWGETQYF. Written as DNA, the CDR3 is TGTGCCAGCAGTTCGGACTGGGGAGAGACCCAGTACTTC.

The chain has TRBV4-3 and TRBJ2-5, with a weak D call TRBD2 (6 bases). Per germline, CDR1 LGHNA and CDR2 YSLEER. The V gene lost 0 bases and the J gene lost 5 bases, with 13 bases spanning the gap. CDR3 length equals 15 residues. The DNA for the CDR3 is TGCGCCAGCAGCCAAGATGGGCGGGGTGCCGAGACCCAGTACTTC. This gives the protein CASSQDGRGAETQYF.

The rearrangement joins TRBV7-2 to TRBJ1-1; 8 bases fit TRBD1. This CDR3 spans 15 amino acids. The germline gives CDR1 SGHTA, CDR2 FQGNSA. Trimming cost V 5 bases and J 4 bases; bases outside gene matches: 9. The CDR3 protein is CASSLRQGRITEAFF. For the CDR3, the DNA is TGTGCCAGCAGCCTACGACAGGGGCGGATCACTGAAGCTTTCTTT.

The genes are TRBV3-1 (or the pseudogene TRBV3-2) and TRBJ2-7; TRBD1 might be the D (5 bases). The CDR3 spans 14 residues. Trimming left V 4 bases short and J 6 bases short, with 16 bases between. Germline lookup yields CDR1 LGHDT and CDR2 YNNKEL (reference sequence). CDR3 sequence: CASSPRRGRAEQYF. CDR3 coding DNA: TGTGCCAGCAGCCCACGAAGGGGCAGGGCCGAGCAGTACTTC.

The rearrangement links TRBV6-2 or TRBV6-3 to TRBJ2-7; TRBD1 agrees at 8 bases. V shed 0 bases and J 7 bases; nucleotides not matched to a gene: 5. The CDR3 loop spans 14 amino acids. Germline loops: CDR1 MNHEY, CDR2 SVGEGT. CDR3 coding DNA: TGTGCCAGCAGTTACTCCGGACAGGGAAGAGAGCAGTACTTC. This sequence encodes CASSYSGQGREQYF.

The V call is TRBV2, the J call TRBJ1-5, with D perhaps TRBD1 (5 bases). The CDR3 contains 15 residues. Germline V gives CDR1 SNHLY, CDR2 FYNNEI. The V end was cut by 6 bases, the J end by 1 base, with 13 bases between. CDR3 coding DNA: TGTGCCAGCAGAGCACAGGTAGCAAGCAATCAGCCCCAGCATTTT. Its protein is CASRAQVASNQPQHF.

The J gene is TRBJ2-1, the V gene TRBV27; TRBD2 agrees at 12 bases. The CDR3 covers 17 residues. The junction had 8 bases not matched to a gene; V was cut back by 6 bases and J by 2 bases. CDR1 and CDR2 from the germline V gene are MNHEY and SMNVEV (reference sequence). CDR3 sequence: CASSRLAGALTYNEQFF. CDR3 nucleotide sequence: TGTGCCAGCAGCCGACTAGCGGGGGCTCTCACCTACAATGAGCAGTTCTTC.

This clone was picked up one time. A much larger clone differs by one base, so this may be a read error. The same CDR3 can be traced to other DNA sequences in this sample. The chain carries TRBV15 and TRBJ2-7, with unresolved D. CDR3 length equals 12 residues. Germline CDR1 is LNHNV and CDR2 is YYDKDF (reference sequence). The CDR3 DNA follows: TGTGCCACCAGCAAGGAAAAGGGCGAGCAGTATTTC. It is translated as CATSKEKGEQYF.

This chain links TRBV27 with TRBJ1-4; 7 bases are a match to TRBD1. The CDR3 runs to 13 residues. Germline V gives CDR1 MNHEY, CDR2 SMNVEV (reference sequence). V trimming: 8 bases; J trimming: 4 bases; junction bases outside the gene matches: 4. The CDR3 spells CASGGGRNEKLFF. CDR3 in DNA: TGTGCCAGCGGAGGGGGCCGTAATGAAAAACTGTTTTTT.

The rearrangement joins TRBV15 to TRBJ1-5, with TRBD1 matching 9 bases. V was pared by 3 bases and J by 2 bases, with 8 bases of the junction left unmatched. Germline loops: CDR1 LNHNV, CDR2 YYDKDF (reference sequence). This CDR3 region has 17 residues. The CDR3 DNA follows: TGTGCCACCAGCAGGACCCCCCGGACAGGGGGCAATCAGCCCCAGCATTTT. This codes for CATSRTPRTGGNQPQHF.

This clone was counted once. This rearrangement joins TRBV18 to TRBJ1-4; 7 positions agree with TRBD1. CDR3 size: 15 residues. Trimming took 3 bases from V and 7 from J; bases not matched to a gene: 8. Germline loops: CDR1 KGHSH, CDR2 LQKENI. The chain's CDR3 is CASSPDRVPGEKLFF. In DNA form, the CDR3 reads TGTGCCAGCTCACCCGACAGGGTACCGGGTGAAAAACTGTTTTTT.

This clone has a single count. This chain connects TRBV7-8 to TRBJ1-4; D gene uncertain. Germline-derived CDR1 and CDR2 are SGHVS and FQNEAQ. The CDR3 consists of 14 residues. The V end was cut by 2 bases, the J end by 3 bases, with 7 bases between. The CDR3 nucleotides are TGTGCCAGCAGCTTAAGAGGGTCTAATGAAAAACTGTTTTTT. This codes for CASSLRGSNEKLFF.

The chain links TRBV7-2 to TRBJ1-2, with 9 positions matching TRBD1. The germline V gene encodes CDR1 SGHTA and CDR2 FQGNSA. V lost 5 bases and J lost 2; bases outside the gene matches: 6. The CDR3 has 15 residues. The CDR3 coding sequence is TGTGCCAGCAGCATCGGGACAGGGAACAACTATGGCTACACCTTC. As protein: CASSIGTGNNYGYTF.

The chain employs TRBV28 and TRBJ1-2, with 8 bases fitting TRBD1. V was clipped by 5 bases and J by 2 bases; unmatched bases: 10. In germline, CDR1 is MDHEN, CDR2 SYDVKM. The length of the CDR3 is 16 residues. The CDR3 nucleotides read TGTGCCAGCAGTAACGGTCCCGGGACAGGAAACTATGGCTACACCTTC. This gives the protein CASSNGPGTGNYGYTF.

V usage is TRBV2 and J usage is TRBJ2-6, with 10 bases identical to TRBD1. J lost 0 bases, V lost 6 bases, and 5 bases had no gene match. Germline-derived CDR1 and CDR2 are SNHLY and FYNNEI. The CDR3 length is 17 residues. The CDR3 is CASRGTGVSSGANVLTF. The CDR3 DNA is TGTGCCAGCAGGGGGACAGGGGTCAGCTCTGGGGCCAACGTCCTGACTTTC.